This is a list of T cell receptor beta chains from one sample in a study of OX40 agonist ivuxolimab in advanced cancers. Clones were sequenced by immunoSEQ multiplex PCR, and TCRdb holds only the in-frame ones, with some missing. In the table there are 25,000 to 30,000 clones, approximately 89% of which are singletons. The sample in question was CD4+ or CD8+ T cells sorted from blood, obtained in a trial of the OX40 agonist ivuxolimab. These receptors all come from an adult with an advanced solid tumor such as melanoma, head and neck, liver or kidney cancer. Both conserved end residues are part of each CDR3. The D gene is left open where the match is weak. Size tells how often a clone was seen (once, few, many) or the class of an expanded clone, and some rows leave it out.

TRBJ2-2 17 - - TRBV10-3 CAISDTSGRRNTGELFF TGTGCCATCAGTGACACCTCCGGGCGGAGGAACACCGGGGAGCTGTTTTTT
TRBJ2-3 16 - - TRBV5-6 CASSLGSRGPTDTQYF TGTGCCAGCAGCTTGGGGAGTAGGGGACCCACAGATACGCAGTATTTT
TRBJ2-1 14 TRBD1 - TRBV5-6 CASSLGGTDNEQFF TGTGCCAGCAGCTTGGGGGGGACAGACAATGAGCAGTTCTTC
TRBJ1-1 15 - - TRBV7-8 CASSLEGTVNTEAFF TGTGCCAGCAGCTTAGAAGGGACGGTGAACACTGAAGCTTTCTTT
TRBJ1-2 15 TRBD1 - TRBV6-5 CASSLTGGHAYGYTF TGTGCCAGCAGCCTAACAGGGGGCCATGCCTATGGCTACACCTTC
TRBJ2-1 16 TRBD2 - TRBV7-2 CASSLVQRESYNEQFF TGTGCCAGCAGCTTAGTGCAGCGGGAGTCCTACAATGAGCAGTTCTTC
TRBJ2-1 15 - - TRBV30 CAWSSGQGGYNEQFF TGTGCCTGGAGTAGCGGGCAGGGGGGCTACAATGAGCAGTTCTTC
TRBJ2-7 13 TRBD1 - TRBV19 CASTGGFNYEQYF TGTGCCAGTACAGGGGGCTTTAACTACGAGCAGTACTTC
TRBJ1-1 16 - - TRBV11-2 CASSSLKGNMNTEAFF TGTGCCAGCAGCTCCCTAAAGGGCAACATGAACACTGAAGCTTTCTTT
TRBJ2-5 16 - - TRBV14 CASSQDPGWGKETQYF TGTGCCAGCAGCCAAGATCCGGGCTGGGGGAAAGAGACCCAGTACTTC
TRBJ2-7 13 - once TRBV28 CASKLEESYEQYF TGTGCCAGCAAGCTAGAGGAGTCCTACGAGCAGTACTTC
TRBJ1-2 12 - - TRBV2 CASSPGGPGYTF TGTGCCAGCAGCCCCGGAGGCCCTGGCTACACCTTC
TRBJ2-7 16 TRBD2 once TRBV7-8 CASSSSLAGLSYEQYF TGTGCCAGCAGCTCAAGCCTAGCGGGTCTATCCTACGAGCAGTACTTC
TRBJ2-3 15 TRBD1 - TRBV7-9 CASSPRQGTGDTQYF TGTGCCAGCAGCCCCAGACAGGGGACGGGAGATACGCAGTATTTT
TRBJ1-2 17 - - TRBV21-1 CASSKAHGTGDNYGYTF TGTGCCAGCAGCAAAGCTCATGGGACAGGGGATAACTATGGCTACACCTTC
TRBJ2-7 14 TRBD2 - TRBV6-5 CASSYSSGSYEQYF TGTGCCAGCAGTTACTCAAGCGGGAGCTACGAGCAGTACTTC
TRBJ2-7 15 - - TRBV6-6 CASSYQAENSYEQYF TGTGCCAGCAGTTACCAGGCGGAGAACTCCTACGAGCAGTACTTC
TRBJ2-2 19 TRBD2 - TRBV4-3 CASSHPRTSGKTNTGELFF TGCGCCAGCAGCCATCCACGGACTAGCGGGAAAACGAACACCGGGGAGCTGTTTTTT
TRBJ2-1 18 TRBD2 - TRBV19 CASSIGLAGLSSYNEQFF TGTGCCAGTAGTATCGGACTAGCGGGACTGAGCTCCTACAATGAGCAGTTCTTC
TRBJ2-7 16 - - TRBV4-3 CASSQGGRGRPYEQYF TGCGCCAGCAGCCAGGGGGGTCGGGGAAGGCCCTACGAGCAGTACTTC